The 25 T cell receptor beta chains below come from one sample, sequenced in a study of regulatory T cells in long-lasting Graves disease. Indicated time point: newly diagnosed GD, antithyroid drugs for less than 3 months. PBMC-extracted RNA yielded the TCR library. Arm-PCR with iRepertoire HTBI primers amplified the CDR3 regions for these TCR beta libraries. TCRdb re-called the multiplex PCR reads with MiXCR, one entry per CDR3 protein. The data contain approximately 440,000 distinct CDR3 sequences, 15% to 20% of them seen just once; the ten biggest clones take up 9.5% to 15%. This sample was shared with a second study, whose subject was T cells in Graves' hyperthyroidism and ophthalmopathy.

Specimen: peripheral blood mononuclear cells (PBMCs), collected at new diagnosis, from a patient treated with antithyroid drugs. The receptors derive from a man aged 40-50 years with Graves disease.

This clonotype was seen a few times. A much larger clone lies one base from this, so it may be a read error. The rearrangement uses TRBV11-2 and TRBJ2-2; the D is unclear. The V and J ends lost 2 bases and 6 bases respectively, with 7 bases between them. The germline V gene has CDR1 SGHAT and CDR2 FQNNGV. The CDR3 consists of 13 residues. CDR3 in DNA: TGTGCCAGCAGCTTATTTCCCGCCGGGGAGCTGTTTTTT. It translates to CASSLFPAGELFF. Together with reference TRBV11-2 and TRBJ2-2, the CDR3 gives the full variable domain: EAGVAQSPRYKIIEKRQSVAFWCNPISGHATLYWYQQILGQGPKLLIQFQNNGVVDDSQLPKDRFSAERLKGVDSTLKIQPAKLEDSAVYLCASSLFPAGELFFGEGSRLTVL.

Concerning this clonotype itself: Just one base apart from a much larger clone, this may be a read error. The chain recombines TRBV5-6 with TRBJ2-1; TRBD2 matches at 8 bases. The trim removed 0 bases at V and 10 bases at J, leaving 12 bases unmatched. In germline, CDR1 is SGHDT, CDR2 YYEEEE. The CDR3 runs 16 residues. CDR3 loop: CASSLASGLSSYEQFF. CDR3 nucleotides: TGTGCCAGCAGCTTGGCTAGCGGGCTGAGCTCCTACGAGCAGTTCTTC.

In nucleotides, the CDR3 is TGTGCTAGTGGTTTGCCCAATAACTATGGCTACACCTTC. Its protein product is CASGLPNNYGYTF. The chain is built from TRBV12-5 and TRBJ1-2; no definite D call. V lost 2 bases, J lost 1 base, and 5 bases lay in between. CDR3 length equals 13 residues. Germline V gene lookup returns CDR1 LGHNT and CDR2 FRNRAP.

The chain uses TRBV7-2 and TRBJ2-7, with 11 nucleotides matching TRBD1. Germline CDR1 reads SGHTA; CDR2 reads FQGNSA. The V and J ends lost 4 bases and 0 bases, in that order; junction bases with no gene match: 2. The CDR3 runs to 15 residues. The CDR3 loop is CASSWDRGSSYEQYF. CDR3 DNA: TGTGCCAGCAGCTGGGACAGGGGGAGCTCCTACGAGCAGTACTTC. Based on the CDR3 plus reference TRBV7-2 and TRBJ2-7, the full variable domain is GAGVSQSPSNKVTEKGKDVELRCDPISGHTALYWYRQSLGQGLEFLIYFQGNSAPDKSGLPSDRFSAERTGGSVSTLTIQRTQQEDSAVYLCASSWDRGSSYEQYFGPGTRLTVT.

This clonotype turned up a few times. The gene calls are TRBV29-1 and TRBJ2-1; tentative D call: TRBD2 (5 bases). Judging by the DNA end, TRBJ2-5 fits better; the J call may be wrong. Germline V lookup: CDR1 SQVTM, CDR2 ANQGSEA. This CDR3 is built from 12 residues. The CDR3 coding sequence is TGCAGCGTTGGGAAGGCGGGAGAGACCCAGTACTTC. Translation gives CSVGKAGETQYF.

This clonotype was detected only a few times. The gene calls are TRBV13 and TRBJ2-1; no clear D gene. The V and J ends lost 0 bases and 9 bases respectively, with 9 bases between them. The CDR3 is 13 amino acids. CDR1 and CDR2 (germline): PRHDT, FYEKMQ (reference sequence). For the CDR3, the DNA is TGTGCCAGCAGCTTAGGCCGGTGGGGTGAGCAGTTCTTC. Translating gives CASSLGRWGEQFF.

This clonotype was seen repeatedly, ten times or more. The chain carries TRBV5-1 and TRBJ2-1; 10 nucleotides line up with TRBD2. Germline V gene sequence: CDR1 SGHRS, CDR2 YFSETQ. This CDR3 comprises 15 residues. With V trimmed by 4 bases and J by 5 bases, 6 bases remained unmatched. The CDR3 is CASSLSGRADNEQFF. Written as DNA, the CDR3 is TGCGCCAGCAGCCTAAGCGGGAGGGCCGACAATGAGCAGTTCTTC.

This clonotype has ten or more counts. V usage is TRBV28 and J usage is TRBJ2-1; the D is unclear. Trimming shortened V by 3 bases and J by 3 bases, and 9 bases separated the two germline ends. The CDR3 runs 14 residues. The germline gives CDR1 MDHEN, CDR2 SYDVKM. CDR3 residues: CASSFFRVYNEQFF. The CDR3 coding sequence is TGTGCCAGCAGTTTTTTTAGGGTCTACAATGAGCAGTTCTTC.

This CDR3 is CASSYSWAGNTGELFF. The CDR3, as DNA: TGTGCCAGCAGTTACTCTTGGGCAGGAAACACCGGGGAGCTGTTTTTT. The chain is built from TRBV6-9 and TRBJ2-2, with D unclear. The ends were cut back, 3 bases at V and 2 bases at J, with 13 bases in the middle. CDR1 and CDR2 (germline): MNHGY, SVAAGI. CDR3 length: 16 amino acids.

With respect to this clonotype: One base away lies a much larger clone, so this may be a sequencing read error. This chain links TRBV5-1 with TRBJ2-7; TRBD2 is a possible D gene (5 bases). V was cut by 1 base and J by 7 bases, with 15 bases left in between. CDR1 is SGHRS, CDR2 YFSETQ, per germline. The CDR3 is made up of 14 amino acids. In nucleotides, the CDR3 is TGCGCCAGCAGCTTGTACGGAGGAGACAATGAGCAGTACTTC. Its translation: CASSLYGGDNEQYF.

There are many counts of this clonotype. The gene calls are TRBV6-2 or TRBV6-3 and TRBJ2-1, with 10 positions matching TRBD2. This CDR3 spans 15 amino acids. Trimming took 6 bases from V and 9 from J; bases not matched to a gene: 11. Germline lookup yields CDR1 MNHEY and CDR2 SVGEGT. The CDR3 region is CASRKGTSAFVEQFF. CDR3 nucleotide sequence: TGTGCCAGCAGGAAGGGGACTAGCGCGTTCGTTGAGCAGTTCTTC.

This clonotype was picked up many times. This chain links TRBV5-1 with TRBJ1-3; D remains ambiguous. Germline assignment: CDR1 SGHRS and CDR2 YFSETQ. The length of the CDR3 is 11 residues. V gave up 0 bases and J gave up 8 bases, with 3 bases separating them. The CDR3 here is CASSLGDTIYF. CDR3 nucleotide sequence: TGCGCCAGCAGCTTGGGGGACACCATATATTTT. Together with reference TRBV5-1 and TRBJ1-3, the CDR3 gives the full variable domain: KAGVTQTPRYLIKTRGQQVTLSCSPISGHRSVSWYQQTPGQGLQFLFEYFSETQRNKGNFPGRFSGRQFSNSRSEMNVSTLELGDSALYLCASSLGDTIYFGEGSWLTVV.

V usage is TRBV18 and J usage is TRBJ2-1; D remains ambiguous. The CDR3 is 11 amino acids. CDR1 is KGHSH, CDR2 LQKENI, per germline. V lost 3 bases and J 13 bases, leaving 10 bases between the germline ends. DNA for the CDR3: TGTGCCAGCTCACCTCAGGAGACCCAGTTCTTC. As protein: CASSPQETQFF.

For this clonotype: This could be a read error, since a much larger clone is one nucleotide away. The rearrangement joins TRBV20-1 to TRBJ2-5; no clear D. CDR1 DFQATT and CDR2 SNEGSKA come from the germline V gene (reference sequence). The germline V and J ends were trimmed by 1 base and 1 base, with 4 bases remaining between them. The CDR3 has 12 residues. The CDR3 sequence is CSARVSQETQYF. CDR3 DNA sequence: TGCAGTGCTAGAGTCAGCCAAGAGACCCAGTACTTC.

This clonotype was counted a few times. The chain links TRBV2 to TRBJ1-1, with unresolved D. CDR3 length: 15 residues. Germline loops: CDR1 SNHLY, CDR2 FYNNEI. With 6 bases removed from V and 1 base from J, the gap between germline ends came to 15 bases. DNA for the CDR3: TGTGCCAGCAGCTACTGGGAGACACAGAACACTGAAGCTTTCTTT. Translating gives CASSYWETQNTEAFF.

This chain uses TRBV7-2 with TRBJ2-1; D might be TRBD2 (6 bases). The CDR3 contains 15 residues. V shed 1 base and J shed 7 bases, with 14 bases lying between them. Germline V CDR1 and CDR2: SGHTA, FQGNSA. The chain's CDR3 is CASSLGTTRGNEQFF. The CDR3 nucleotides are TGTGCCAGCAGCTTAGGGACTACCCGGGGAAATGAGCAGTTCTTC.

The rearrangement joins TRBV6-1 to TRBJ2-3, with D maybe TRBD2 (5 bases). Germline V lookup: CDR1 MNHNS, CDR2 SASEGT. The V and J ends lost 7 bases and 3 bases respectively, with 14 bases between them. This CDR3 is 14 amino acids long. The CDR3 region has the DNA TGTGCCAGCACCTCCGGACTGCTGACAGATACGCAGTATTTT. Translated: CASTSGLLTDTQYF.

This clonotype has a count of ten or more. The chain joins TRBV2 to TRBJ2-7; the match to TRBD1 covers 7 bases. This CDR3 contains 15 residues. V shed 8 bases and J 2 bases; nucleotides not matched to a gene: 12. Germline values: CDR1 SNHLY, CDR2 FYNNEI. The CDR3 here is CASRPDRAPTYEQYF. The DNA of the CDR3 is TGTGCCAGCCGACCAGACAGGGCCCCTACCTACGAGCAGTACTTC.

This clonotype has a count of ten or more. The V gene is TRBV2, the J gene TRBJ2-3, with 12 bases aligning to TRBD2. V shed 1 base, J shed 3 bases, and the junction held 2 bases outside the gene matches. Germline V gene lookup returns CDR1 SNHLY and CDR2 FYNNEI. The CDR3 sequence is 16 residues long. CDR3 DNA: TGTGCCAGCAGTGAAGGGACTAGCGGGAAAACAGATACGCAGTATTTT. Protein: CASSEGTSGKTDTQYF.

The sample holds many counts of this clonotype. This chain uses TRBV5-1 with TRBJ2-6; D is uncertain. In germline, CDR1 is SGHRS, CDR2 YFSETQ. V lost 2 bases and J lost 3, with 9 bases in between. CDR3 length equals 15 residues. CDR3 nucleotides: TGCGCCAGCAGCTTCCGGGCGGTTGGGGCCAACGTCCTGACTTTC. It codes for CASSFRAVGANVLTF.

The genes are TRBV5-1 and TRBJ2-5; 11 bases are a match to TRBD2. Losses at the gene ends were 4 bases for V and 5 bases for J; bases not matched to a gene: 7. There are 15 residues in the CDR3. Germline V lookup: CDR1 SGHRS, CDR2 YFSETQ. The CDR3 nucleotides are TGCGCCAGCAGCACGACTAGCGGGGTCGGGGAGACCCAGTACTTC. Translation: CASSTTSGVGETQYF. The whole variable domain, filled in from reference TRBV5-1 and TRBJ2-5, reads KAGVTQTPRYLIKTRGQQVTLSCSPISGHRSVSWYQQTPGQGLQFLFEYFSETQRNKGNFPGRFSGRQFSNSRSEMNVSTLELGDSALYLCASSTTSGVGETQYFGPGTRLLVL.

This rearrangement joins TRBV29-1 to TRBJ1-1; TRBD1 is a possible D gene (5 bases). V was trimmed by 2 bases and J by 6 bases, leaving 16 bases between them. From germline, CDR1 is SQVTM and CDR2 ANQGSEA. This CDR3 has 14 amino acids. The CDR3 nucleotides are TGCAGCGTTGAAAGGGGCAGAGGACGGGCTGAAGCTTTCTTT. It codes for CSVERGRGRAEAFF. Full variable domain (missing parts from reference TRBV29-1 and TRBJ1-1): SAVISQKPSRDICQRGTSLTIQCQVDSQVTMMFWYRQQPGQSLTLIATANQGSEATYESGFVIDKFPISRPNLTFSTLTVSNMSPEDSSIYLCSVERGRGRAEAFFGQGTRLTVV.

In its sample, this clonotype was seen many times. CDR3 coding DNA: TGTGCCAGCTCACTACAACAGGGGTTTCCCCAGCATTTT. Its translation: CASSLQQGFPQHF. V usage is TRBV18 and J usage is TRBJ1-5; TRBD1 matches 7 bases. Trimming removed 4 bases from V and 10 bases from J; junction bases left unmatched: 7. Per the germline V gene, CDR1 is KGHSH and CDR2 is LQKENI. CDR3 length: 13 residues. The whole variable domain, remainder taken from reference TRBV18 and TRBJ1-5, is NAGVMQNPRHLVRRRGQEARLRCSPMKGHSHVYWYRQLPEEGLKFMVYLQKENIIDESGMPKERFSAEFPKEGPSILRIQQVVRGDSAAYFCASSLQQGFPQHFGDGTRLSIL.

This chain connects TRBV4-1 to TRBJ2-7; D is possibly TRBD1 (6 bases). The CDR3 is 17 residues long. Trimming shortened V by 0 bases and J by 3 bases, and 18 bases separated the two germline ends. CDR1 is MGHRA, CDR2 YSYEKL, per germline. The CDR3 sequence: CASSQEGGAGVIYEQYF. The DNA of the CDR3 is TGCGCCAGCAGCCAAGAAGGGGGAGCAGGGGTCATCTACGAGCAGTACTTC.

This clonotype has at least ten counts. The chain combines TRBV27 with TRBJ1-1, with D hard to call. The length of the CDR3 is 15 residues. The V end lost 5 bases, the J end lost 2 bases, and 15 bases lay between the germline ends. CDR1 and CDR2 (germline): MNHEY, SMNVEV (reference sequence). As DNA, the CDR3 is TGTGCCAGCAGTAATCGTAGGCAGCCAAACACTGAAGCTTTCTTT. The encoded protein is CASSNRRQPNTEAFF.